This section outlines one TCR beta chain sequence together with its context. Its specific antigen is unknown. Base quality data are lacking; no much larger clone is found one base away. The trial excluded patients who had a history of autoimmune disease or who were on systemic immunosuppression. Peripheral blood for TCR sequencing was collected from all dose cohorts at baseline, on cycle 4 day 1, and on cycle 7 day 1. Samples were obtained from an open-label, multicenter, first-in-human phase I dose-escalation trial of ivuxolimab. Adults with locally advanced or metastatic melanoma, renal cell, hepatocellular, or head and neck squamous cell carcinoma were enrolled in the trial. Before TCR sequencing, CD4+ and CD8+ T cells were separately sorted from peripheral blood. These data belong to a study of OX40 agonist ivuxolimab in advanced cancers. Study-level background: The costimulatory receptor OX40 (CD134) was targeted by ivuxolimab, a fully human IgG2 agonistic monoclonal antibody. Peripheral TCRbeta sequencing was intended to test whether TCR sequence diversity was altered and clonal T-cell expansion was caused by ivuxolimab. In the dose-escalation cohort, around four fifths of patients were male, and the mean age was approximately 64 years, with a range of about 20 to 79. Prior anti-PD-1, anti-PD-L1 or anti-CTLA-4 therapy was permitted, and 35% to 40% of dose-escalation patients had received checkpoint inhibitors. Intravenous ivuxolimab was administered to patients every 2 weeks at six dose levels: 0.01, 0.1, 0.3, 1.5, 3 and 10 mg/kg. Partial responses were achieved by three dose-escalation patients, of whom one had hepatocellular carcinoma and two had cutaneous melanoma. The monotherapy dose-escalation portion (N of about 50 patients) of the phase I ivuxolimab trial is reported in the paper. Among the approximately 54 dose-escalation patients, about 20 had hepatocellular carcinoma, approximately 15 melanoma, 9 renal cell carcinoma and 9 head and neck cancer. The study at large found these results: At doses of 0.1 to 3.0 mg/kg, clonal expansion of both CD4+ and CD8+ T cells in blood was seen between baseline and week 6. Low levels of normalized T-cell clonal expansion were also seen in some patients who did not respond. After ivuxolimab, more expanded clones were found on average in CD8+ T cells than in CD4+ T cells. Antigen specificity was not determined for the clonally expanded peripheral T cells. In partial responders in the 0.1-3.0 mg/kg groups, normalized peripheral clonal expansion was found to be among the lowest, especially among CD8+ T cells.

Trimming removed 5 bases from V and 3 bases from J, leaving 12 bases between the germline ends. Including cysteine and phenylalanine, the CDR3 has 14 amino acids. This entry keeps only the CDR3 DNA: 42 bases, framed from base 1. The germline V gene supplies CDR1 SGHVS and CDR2 FQNEAQ. Genomic DNA was isolated from the sorted cells so that the TCRbeta CDR3 region could be sequenced. The immunoSEQ Assay was used to sequence the TCRbeta CDR3 regions. TCRdb obtained this table from immuneACCESS and retained in-frame rearrangements with V and J assigned. These tables miss some clones; where compared with another copy, unresolved V genes account for less than half of the shortfall, and the remainder is unexplained. The sample table holds around 100,000 clones, of which 90% to 96% were seen once. The ten largest clonotypes hold roughly 2.1% of the sample.

This material consisted of CD4+ or CD8+ T cells sorted from blood, taken in a trial of the OX40 agonist ivuxolimab. In this chain, TRBV7-8 is recombined with TRBJ2-3; TRBD2 is perhaps the D gene, given 6 matching bases. The TCR sequence derives from an adult with an advanced solid tumor such as melanoma, head and neck, liver or kidney cancer. The CDR3 here reads CASSAGGATDTQYF. The bases are TGTGCCAGCAGCGCCGGCGGGGCGACAGATACGCAGTATTTT.